Below, 15 T cell receptor beta chains from the same sample are listed, as sequenced in a study of T-cell memory formation after mild COVID-19. From the 5' RACE reads, TCRdb called clonotypes with MiXCR, one entry per CDR3 protein. The sample carries roughly 180,000 distinct CDR3 sequences, approximately 10% recorded once. The sequencing sample was made of PBMCs or a T cell subset sorted from them (not recorded which). Receptors originate from a man aged 18 to 29 who had mild COVID-19 (a few samples of this study predate the infection). Cell type and time point are not known.

The V call is TRBV6-6, the J call TRBJ2-1; D ambiguous. Germline V lookup: CDR1 MNHNY, CDR2 SVGAGI (reference sequence). V lost 6 bases and J lost 7, with 13 bases in between. The CDR3 runs to 13 residues. The CDR3 DNA follows: TGTGCCAGCAGCACCCCGGGTGGGAATGAGCAGTTCTTC. This gives the protein CASSTPGGNEQFF.

V gene TRBV4-2 combines with J gene TRBJ1-5; a weak D match, TRBD1 (6 bases). The CDR3 covers 15 residues. The ends were cut back, 1 base at V and 5 bases at J, with 12 bases in the middle. The germline V gene encodes CDR1 LGHNA and CDR2 YNFKEQ. The CDR3, as DNA: TGTGCCAGCAGCCAAGTGATACAGGGAGATCAGCCCCAGCATTTT. Amino acid sequence: CASSQVIQGDQPQHF.

This clonotype was observed a few times. This rearrangement joins TRBV12-3 or TRBV12-4 to TRBJ1-2; the match to TRBD1 covers 7 bases. V was pared by 6 bases and J by 3 bases, with 7 bases of the junction left unmatched. CDR3 length equals 14 residues. Written as DNA, the CDR3 is TGTGCCAGCAGCCCCTCAGGGGGATACTATGGCTACACCTTC. Translating gives CASSPSGGYYGYTF.

This sequence joins TRBV7-9 and TRBJ1-1, with D perhaps TRBD1 (5 bases). The CDR3 consists of 15 residues. Germline loops: CDR1 SEHNR, CDR2 FQNEAQ (reference sequence). Between the trimmed V and J ends, which lost 3 bases and 7 bases, there was a span of 18 bases. In DNA, the CDR3 is TGTGCCAGCAGCTTTGACCCCAGGACATCAGGTGAAGCTTTCTTT. This translates into CASSFDPRTSGEAFF.

This clonotype was observed at least ten times. The DNA for the CDR3 is TGTGCCAGCAGTGAATGGTGGGAGCAGTACTTC. Protein product: CASSEWWEQYF. The chain combines TRBV6-1 with TRBJ2-7, with no clear D. In germline, CDR1 is MNHNS, CDR2 SASEGT. Trimming cost V 2 bases and J 7 bases, with 6 bases left between them. The CDR3 contains 11 residues.

This clonotype was counted between two and nine times. The chain couples TRBV6-5 to TRBJ1-1; the D is unclear. This CDR3 spans 16 amino acids. V lost 6 bases and J lost 1, with 18 bases in between. Germline values: CDR1 MNHEY, CDR2 SVGAGI. The CDR3 DNA sequence: TGTGCCAGCAGCCATGGGAAGGTTCGAAAGAACACTGAAGCTTTCTTT. It specifies CASSHGKVRKNTEAFF.

The table lists this clonotype with a few counts. V usage is TRBV6-5 and J usage is TRBJ1-1, with a weak D call TRBD1 (5 bases). CDR1 MNHEY and CDR2 SVGAGI come from the germline V gene. CDR3 length: 15 residues. Trimming cost V 2 bases and J 0 bases, with 10 bases left between them. CDR3 amino acids: CASSYGAGVNTEAFF. CDR3 DNA sequence: TGTGCCAGCAGTTACGGGGCAGGAGTGAACACTGAAGCTTTCTTT.

V gene TRBV7-2 combines with J gene TRBJ2-5, with 8 bases fitting TRBD2. The V gene end was trimmed by 5 bases and the J gene end by 5 bases; junction bases not matched to a gene: 10. Germline V gene lookup returns CDR1 SGHTA and CDR2 FQGNSA. The CDR3 consists of 15 residues. In DNA, the CDR3 is TGTGCCAGCAGCCCCCCGGGGGGGGGTAGGGAGACCCAGTACTTC. Encoded protein: CASSPPGGGRETQYF.

In this sample, this clonotype turned up a few times. The V call is TRBV29-1, the J call TRBJ2-6, with TRBD1 identical over 8 bases. This CDR3 comprises 15 residues. V lost 7 bases, J lost 0 bases, and 5 bases stayed unmatched. Germline values: CDR1 SQVTM, CDR2 ANQGSEA. The CDR3 DNA is TGCAGCGCAGGACAGGGAGCCTCTGGGGCCAACGTCCTGACTTTC. Translating it yields CSAGQGASGANVLTF.

V and J are TRBV24-1 and TRBJ1-2; D is unclear. The length of the CDR3 is 17 residues. The ends were cut back, 1 base at V and 4 bases at J, with 18 bases in the middle. CDR1 is KGHDR, CDR2 SFDVKD, per germline. The DNA for the CDR3 is TGTGCCACCAGTGATTTTGGCGGCCCCCGGACGTTCTATGGCTACACCTTC. Encoded protein: CATSDFGGPRTFYGYTF.

The gene calls are TRBV7-3 and TRBJ2-1; TRBD2 matches 7 bases. V shed 5 bases and J 8 bases; nucleotides not matched to a gene: 6. The CDR3 is 13 amino acids. Per germline, CDR1 SGHTA and CDR2 FQGTGA. The CDR3 reads CASSSGTIHEQFF. CDR3 sequence (DNA): TGTGCCAGCAGCAGCGGGACTATTCATGAGCAGTTCTTC.

This clonotype was seen ten or more times. The V and J genes are TRBV12-3 or TRBV12-4 and TRBJ2-3, with D perhaps matching TRBD1 or TRBD2 (6 bases each). CDR3 size: 16 residues. Trimming left V 2 bases short and J 1 base short, with 13 bases between. CDR3: CASSLRTGAGTDTQYF. The DNA of the CDR3 is TGTGCCAGCAGTTTAAGGACGGGGGCCGGCACAGATACGCAGTATTTT.

This clonotype was counted between two and nine times. V usage is TRBV4-3 and J usage is TRBJ1-5, with D perhaps TRBD1 (5 bases). The CDR3 is 15 amino acids. The germline V and J ends were trimmed by 0 bases and 4 bases, with 10 bases remaining between them. Germline lookup yields CDR1 LGHNA and CDR2 YSLEER. CDR3 residues: CASSQDLRQNQPQHF. The CDR3 DNA is TGCGCCAGCAGCCAAGATCTGAGACAGAATCAGCCCCAGCATTTT.

Only a few counts were recorded for this clonotype. This chain uses TRBV6-5 with TRBJ2-5; 8 nucleotides agree with TRBD1. Germline V gene sequence: CDR1 MNHEY, CDR2 SVGAGI. This CDR3 is 13 amino acids long. V shed 6 bases and J 1 base; nucleotides not matched to a gene: 1. CDR3: CASRQGGQETQYF. CDR3 coding DNA: TGTGCCAGCAGACAGGGGGGCCAAGAGACCCAGTACTTC.

The rearrangement joins TRBV9 to TRBJ2-1, with TRBD2 matching 11 bases. Germline V gives CDR1 SGDLS, CDR2 YYNGEE. The ends lost 0 bases at V and 5 bases at J; junction bases unmatched: 4. This CDR3 has 16 residues. This chain's CDR3 is CASSVALAGGHNEQFF. Written as DNA, the CDR3 is TGTGCCAGCAGCGTAGCCCTAGCGGGGGGCCACAATGAGCAGTTCTTC.